In this sample, the clone carrying this TCR beta chain turned up once. What it binds is unknown. At minimum, one pre-ART and two post-ART PBMC samples were obtained from each donor. The entry originates in a study of long-term antiretroviral therapy in people with HIV. Regarding the study as a whole: Blood dating 2004 to 2017 may reflect older ART regimens.

Runs used v3.0 of the immunoSEQ assay and were done at survey level. Measured with immunoSEQ multiplex PCR; TCRdb has only the in-frame clones, and not every one. Counted here are just under 40,000 clones, about 86% occurring once; the ten biggest clones make up roughly 3.6%. This TCR was recovered from a woman between 18 and 29 years old with HIV. This specimen was unsorted PBMCs, taken just before starting antiretroviral therapy.

The DNA for the CDR3 is TGTGCCAGTAGTCCGGGCCCAGCCTCCTACGAGCAGTACTTC. This translates into CASSPGPASYEQYF. V is TRBV19 and J is TRBJ2-7; D is unresolved. V gave up 5 bases and J gave up 0 bases, with 11 bases separating them. This CDR3 spans 14 amino acids. From germline, CDR1 is LNHDA and CDR2 SQIVND (reference sequence).